This T cell receptor (beta chain) is drawn from a study of monozygotic twins with inflammatory bowel disease. Study-wide points: Fewer clonotypes were shared with others by IBD patients than by healthy twins, especially with disease activity.

Making each TCR library took approximately 3,700 ng of total RNA. TCRdb re-called the 5' RACE reads and catalogs CDR3 proteins one per entry, DNA excluded. The ten top clones account for over 2.5%, within a sample of 150,000 to 200,000 distinct CDR3 sequences. Comment on this clonotype: Its specificity is unknown.

CDR1 MNHEY and CDR2 SVGEGT come from the germline V gene. The CDR3 contains 17 residues. The gene calls are TRBV6-2 or TRBV6-3 and TRBJ2-3; the D gene TCRdb calls, TRBD1, cannot be checked with no DNA. Sequenced: blood. The receptor's source is a human donor with ulcerative colitis or Crohn's disease, or a healthy co-twin of an affected twin (not recorded which). The CDR3 here is CASSYSGQAVSTDTQYF.